A selection of T cell receptor beta chains follows, all from one sample in a study of blood T cells in healthy people across ages. TCRdb re-called the 5' RACE reads through MiXCR, storing one row per CDR3 protein. The data contain some 710,000 distinct CDR3 sequences, approximately 21% of them seen just once; the ten biggest clones take up about 22%. The sequenced sample was blood. The receptors derive from a man aged 65-85 years in good health. Both conserved end residues are part of each CDR3. Each record gives: V gene, clone size, D gene, J gene, CDR3 DNA, CDR3 protein. The D gene is left open where the match is weak. Clone size is given for some rows only: seen once, a few or many times, or a class if the clone is expanded.

TRBV5-6	-	TRBD2	TRBJ2-1	TGTGCCAGCAGCCTCGGACTAGCGGCGACCTACAATGAGCAGTTCTTC	CASSLGLAATYNEQFF
TRBV29-1	few	TRBD2	TRBJ2-1	TGCAGCGTTGAAAGCGGGACGTCCCCCCTCAATGAGCAGTTCTTC	CSVESGTSPLNEQFF
TRBV5-1	-	TRBD2	TRBJ2-3	TGCGCCAGCAGCTTGGCTTTTGGGAGGGTAGATACGCAGTATTTT	CASSLAFGRVDTQYF
TRBV10-2	many	-	TRBJ2-4	TGCGCCAGCGGCTCACGGGACACTGCCAAAAACATTCAGTACTTC	CASGSRDTAKNIQYF
TRBV28	few	-	TRBJ2-5	TGTGCCAGCAGTTTATTCCGCTTATCGGTTGGAGGGGAGACCCAGTACTTC	CASSLFRLSVGGETQYF
TRBV30	few	-	TRBJ2-2	TGTGCCGGACATAACGGGAACACCGGGGAGCTGTTTTTT	CAGHNGNTGELFF
TRBV30	-	-	TRBJ2-6	TGTGCCTGGGGGGACTCTGGGGCCAACGTCCTGACTTTC	CAWGDSGANVLTF
TRBV5-1	-	TRBD1	TRBJ2-2	TGCGCCAGCAGCTTGGCAGGGGGCAAGGTGACCGGGGAGCTGTTTTTT	CASSLAGGKVTGELFF
TRBV5-1	-	TRBD1	TRBJ2-3	TGCGCCAGCAGCTGGACAGGGTTCTCGGCAGATACGCAGTATTTT	CASSWTGFSADTQYF
TRBV7-2	-	-	TRBJ1-5	TGTGCCAGCAGCTTAGTTCGGGGGCAGCAGCCCCAGCATTTT	CASSLVRGQQPQHF
TRBV5-6	few	TRBD2	TRBJ2-7	TGTGCCAGCAGCTTGGGAGCTAGCGGGGGGGTCCCCTCCTACGAGCAGTACTTC	CASSLGASGGVPSYEQYF
TRBV20-1	few	TRBD1	TRBJ2-7	TGCAGTGCTACCCGGGACAGGGGGGGCTACGAGCAGTACTTC	CSATRDRGGYEQYF
TRBV28	few	-	TRBJ2-1	TGTGCCAGCACGGTCAGCTACAATGAGCAGTTCTTC	CASTVSYNEQFF
TRBV4-3	few	-	TRBJ2-2	TGCGCCAGCAGCCAAGATCGAGGGTTCGGGGAGCTGTTTTTT	CASSQDRGFGELFF
TRBV7-8	many	TRBD2	TRBJ2-7	TGTGCCAGCAGCTTATCCTTTGGCGGGGGGACCTACGAGCAGTACTTC	CASSLSFGGGTYEQYF
TRBV12-3/TRBV12-4	-	-	TRBJ1-2	TGCGCCAGCACCCCACAAGTAGCTGGCTACACCTTC	CASTPQVAGYTF
TRBV21-1	few	-	TRBJ2-7	TGTGCCAGCAGCAAAAGTCCTTCGAGACAGGGCTGCGAGCAGTACTTC	CASSKSPSRQGCEQYF
TRBV7-9	few	-	TRBJ2-3	TGTGCCAGCAGCTTATCTATCGGAGTGCCAGATACGCAGTATTTT	CASSLSIGVPDTQYF
TRBV5-1	few	-	TRBJ1-2	TGCGCCAGCAGCTTGGAACGGGACGGGACCTATGGCTACACCTTC	CASSLERDGTYGYTF
TRBV18	-	-	TRBJ1-5	TGTGCCAGCTCACCTTTAAAGAATAGCAATCAGCCCCAGCATTTT	CASSPLKNSNQPQHF
TRBV20-1	few	-	TRBJ2-7	TGCAGTGCTAGTCGACAGCAGGTATCCTACGAGCAGTACTTC	CSASRQQVSYEQYF
TRBV29-1	few	TRBD1	TRBJ2-6	TGCAGCGTTCAGACAGGGAGTGGGGCCAACGTCCTGACTTTC	CSVQTGSGANVLTF
TRBV30	few	-	TRBJ2-2	TGTGCCTTTGACAGCACCGGGGAGCTGTTTTTT	CAFDSTGELFF
TRBV20-1	-	-	TRBJ1-4	TGCAGTGCTAGAGATGGGCAGCCCCGATCGATTTTT	CSARDGQPRSIF
TRBV4-3	once	-	TRBJ1-1	TGCGCCAGCAGCCAAGAATGGCAGGGCGAAGCTTTCTTT	CASSQEWQGEAFF
TRBV29-1	few	-	TRBJ2-6	TGCAGCGTAGCACAGGGAAGCTCTGGGGCCAACGTCCTGACTTTC	CSVAQGSSGANVLTF
TRBV27	-	-	TRBJ1-1	TGTGCCAGCAGTTTCTGGGCTGGGGGGACTGAAGCTTTCTTT	CASSFWAGGTEAFF
TRBV6-1	-	-	TRBJ1-5	TGTGCCAACGAAGTGGGGACAAATCAGCCCCAGCATTTT	CANEVGTNQPQHF
TRBV10-3	few	-	TRBJ2-5	TGTGCCATCCTGGCCGAAGAGACCCAGTACTTC	CAILAEETQYF
TRBV24-1	few	-	TRBJ2-3	TGTGCCACCAGTGCCCTCGGAGTAAATAGCACAGATACGCAGTATTTT	CATSALGVNSTDTQYF
TRBV7-2	-	-	TRBJ2-4	TGTGCCAGCAGCTTAAGGGCCCGTACTAGACGAGGGGACATTCAGTACTTC	CASSLRARTRRGDIQYF
TRBV29-1	many	TRBD1	TRBJ1-4	TGCAGCGTTGAAGAGTTGACAGGGGGCGAAGAAAAACTGTTTTTT	CSVEELTGGEEKLFF
TRBV18	-	TRBD2	TRBJ2-1	TGTGCCAGCTCACCACCCACTAGCGGGGGCTACAATGAGCAGTTCTTC	CASSPPTSGGYNEQFF
TRBV12-3/TRBV12-4	few	-	TRBJ1-4	TGTGCCAGCAGTTTAGCTCTGGGGACTAATGAAAAACTGTTTTTT	CASSLALGTNEKLFF
TRBV20-1	-	-	TRBJ2-7	TGCAGTGCTAGGATGGCCGGGTACGAGCAGTACTTC	CSARMAGYEQYF
TRBV12-3/TRBV12-4	few	-	TRBJ2-5	TGTGCCAGCAGTCCAGGACGGGGACCCCAAGAGACCCAGTACTTC	CASSPGRGPQETQYF
TRBV28	few	TRBD2	TRBJ2-7	TGTGCCAGCAGTTTAGAACTAGCGGGGGGGCCCTACGAGCAGTACTTC	CASSLELAGGPYEQYF
TRBV21-1	-	-	TRBJ1-2	TGTGCCAGCAGCAAAGGGAGGAGGGGCTATGGCTACACCTTC	CASSKGRRGYGYTF
TRBV5-1	-	TRBD2	TRBJ2-3	TGCGCCAGCAGCAAGGGTAGCGGGGGGAATAGAGATACGCAGTATTTT	CASSKGSGGNRDTQYF
TRBV6-7	few	-	TRBJ2-2	TGTGCCAGCAAAAAGAGGGGGACCGGGGAGCTGTTTTTT	CASKKRGTGELFF
TRBV6-1	few	-	TRBJ1-2	TGTGCCAGCAGTGTCCACCAACTCTATGGCTACACCTTC	CASSVHQLYGYTF
TRBV20-1	-	TRBD1	TRBJ1-5	TGCAGTGCCGGACAGGGGATGAATAGCAATCAGCCCCAGCATTTT	CSAGQGMNSNQPQHF
TRBV12-3/TRBV12-4	once	-	TRBJ2-3	TGTGCCAGCAGTGGCAGAGTAGCCACAGATGCGCAATATTTT	CASSGRVATDAQYF
TRBV29-1	many	-	TRBJ1-4	TGCAGCGTTGCCTGGACAGTCAATAATGAAAAACTGTTTTTT	CSVAWTVNNEKLFF
TRBV7-9	many	-	TRBJ2-7	TGTGCCAGCAGCTTAGCCAACTACGAGCAGTACTTC	CASSLANYEQYF
TRBV28	few	-	TRBJ1-4	TGTGCAGTTAAAGGGGGGTGGAATGAAAAACTGTTTTTT	CAVKGGWNEKLFF
TRBV18	few	-	TRBJ2-5	TGTGCCGGCTCACCAGTGTTCCAAGAGACCCAGTACTTC	CAGSPVFQETQYF
TRBV29-1	-	-	TRBJ2-7	TGCAGCGTTCCAGGGGTCGAGCAGTACTTC	CSVPGVEQYF
TRBV29-1	many	TRBD1	TRBJ2-1	TGCAGCGTTGACCAGGACAGGGGTAATGAGCAGTTCTTC	CSVDQDRGNEQFF
TRBV4-1	-	TRBD1	TRBJ2-1	TGCGCCAGCAGCCAAGATGTCCCGGGACAGCCCTCGTATGAGCAGTTCTTC	CASSQDVPGQPSYEQFF
TRBV5-1	many	-	TRBJ2-5	TGCGCCAGCAGAGCTCAACCACAAGAGACCCAGTACTTC	CASRAQPQETQYF